Each of the 4 T cell receptor beta chains below was sequenced from the same sample in a study of shared clonotypes between healthy human individuals. Method: immunoSEQ multiplex PCR; TCRdb's copy keeps in-frame clones and lacks some. There are about 980,000 clones in the sample; over 60% occur only once, and about 1.5% lies in the top ten. Material for sequencing was memory CD4+ T cells sorted from blood. This sample's subset: CD45RA-negative fraction. The receptor source for this set is a man aged 18 to 30 in good health.

The rearrangement uses TRBV6-1 and TRBJ1-2, with no clear D. The length of the CDR3 is 17 residues. V dropped 2 bases and J dropped 3 bases, with 19 bases sitting between them. Germline CDR1 and CDR2: MNHNS and SASEGT. The CDR3 DNA reads TGTGCCAGCAGTGAAATGCCTAATGAATGGGCCCACTATGGCTACACCTTC. Translating gives CASSEMPNEWAHYGYTF.

This chain uses TRBV5-1 with TRBJ1-1; D gene uncertain. CDR3 length equals 14 residues. Per the germline V gene, CDR1 is SGHRS and CDR2 is YFSETQ. V shed 0 bases and J shed 4 bases, with 10 bases lying between them. This CDR3 reads CASSLEVTGTEAFF. Written as DNA, the CDR3 is TGCGCCAGCAGCTTGGAAGTAACGGGCACTGAAGCTTTCTTT.

The rearrangement links TRBV7-9 to TRBJ2-1, with TRBD2 identical over 8 bases. The CDR3 extends over 15 amino acids. Germline CDR1 SEHNR, CDR2 FQNEAQ (reference sequence). J was trimmed by 2 bases and V by 0 bases; bases with no gene match: 0. The CDR3 here is CASSLASGAYNEQFF. CDR3 sequence (DNA): TGTGCCAGCAGCTTAGCTAGCGGGGCCTACAATGAGCAGTTCTTC.

The chain has TRBV5-1 and TRBJ2-3, with a weak D call TRBD2 (6 bases). V was trimmed by 0 bases and J by 1 base, leaving 12 bases between them. Per the germline V gene, CDR1 is SGHRS and CDR2 is YFSETQ. The CDR3 is 16 residues long. The CDR3 spells CASSLALAAGTDTQYF. CDR3 sequence (DNA): TGCGCCAGCAGCTTGGCCTTAGCGGCTGGCACAGATACGCAGTATTTT. Full variable domain (rest looked up from reference TRBV5-1 and TRBJ2-3): KAGVTQTPRYLIKTRGQQVTLSCSPISGHRSVSWYQQTPGQGLQFLFEYFSETQRNKGNFPGRFSGRQFSNSRSEMNVSTLELGDSALYLCASSLALAAGTDTQYFGPGTRLTVL.